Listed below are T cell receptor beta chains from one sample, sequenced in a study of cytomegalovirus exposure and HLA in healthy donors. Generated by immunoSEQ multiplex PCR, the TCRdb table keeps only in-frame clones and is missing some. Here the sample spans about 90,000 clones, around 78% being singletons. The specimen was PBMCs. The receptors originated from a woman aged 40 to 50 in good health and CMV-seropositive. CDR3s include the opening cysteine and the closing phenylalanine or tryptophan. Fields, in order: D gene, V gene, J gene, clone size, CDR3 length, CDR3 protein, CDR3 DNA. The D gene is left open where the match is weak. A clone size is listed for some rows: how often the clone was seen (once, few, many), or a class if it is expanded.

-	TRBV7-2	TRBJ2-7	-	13	CASSLRGTYEQYF	TGTGCCAGCAGCTTACGGGGGACCTACGAGCAGTACTTC
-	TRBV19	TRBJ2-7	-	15	CASSISSAGAGEQYF	TGTGCCAGTAGTATTTCTTCGGCAGGGGCTGGTGAGCAGTACTTC
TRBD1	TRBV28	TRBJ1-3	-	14	CASSQTGWGNTIYF	TGTGCCAGCAGTCAGACAGGGTGGGGAAACACCATATATTTT
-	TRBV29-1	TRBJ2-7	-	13	CSVGTGASYEQYF	TGCAGCGTTGGTACCGGTGCCTCCTACGAGCAGTACTTC
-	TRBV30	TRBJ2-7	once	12	CAWSLSAEEQYF	TGTGCCTGGAGTTTGTCCGCCGAGGAGCAGTACTTC
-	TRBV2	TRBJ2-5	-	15	CASSDPYSSEKTQYF	TGTGCCAGCAGTGATCCCTATAGTTCTGAAAAGACCCAGTACTTC
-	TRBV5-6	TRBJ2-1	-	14	CASSSWGGSTGRFF	TGTGCCAGCAGCTCGTGGGGGGGCTCCACAGGAAGGTTCTTC
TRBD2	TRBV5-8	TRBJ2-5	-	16	CASSYGTSPAQETQYF	TGTGCCAGCAGCTACGGGACTAGCCCGGCCCAAGAGACCCAGTACTTC
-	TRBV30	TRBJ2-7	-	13	CAWSSGVAYEQYF	TGTGCCTGGAGTAGCGGTGTCGCCTACGAGCAGTACTTC
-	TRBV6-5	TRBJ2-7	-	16	CASSYSAAGVSYEQYF	TGTGCCAGCAGTTACTCAGCGGCAGGAGTCAGCTACGAGCAGTACTTC
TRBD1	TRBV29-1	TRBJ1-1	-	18	CSARPRAGGFLEDTEAFF	TGCAGCGCCAGACCCCGGGCAGGGGGCTTTCTGGAGGACACTGAAGCTTTCTTT
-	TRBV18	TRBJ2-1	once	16	CASSPRGSGTDNEQFF	TGTGCCAGCTCACCTAGGGGGAGCGGGACCGACAATGAGCAGTTCTTC
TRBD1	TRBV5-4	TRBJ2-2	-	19	CASSLISGQGFSSTGELFF	TGTGCCAGCAGCTTGATATCCGGACAGGGGTTTAGTTCTACGGGGGAGCTGTTTTTT
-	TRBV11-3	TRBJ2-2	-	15	CASSSREGGTGELFF	TGTGCCAGCAGCTCCCGGGAAGGGGGCACCGGGGAGCTGTTTTTT
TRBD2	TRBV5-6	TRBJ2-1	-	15	CASSSTSGGYNEQFF	TGTGCCAGCAGCTCGACTAGCGGAGGGTACAATGAGCAGTTCTTC
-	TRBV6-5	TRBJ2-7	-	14	CASSADGIPYEQYF	TGTGCCAGCAGTGCAGACGGGATTCCCTACGAGCAGTACTTC
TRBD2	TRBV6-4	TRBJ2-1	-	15	CASRAGQGEHNEQFF	TGTGCCAGCAGAGCGGGGCAAGGGGAACACAATGAGCAGTTCTTC
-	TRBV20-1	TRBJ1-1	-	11	CSALLNTEAFF	TGCAGTGCCTTGCTAAACACTGAAGCTTTCTTT
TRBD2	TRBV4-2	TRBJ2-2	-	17	CASSQDLAGGWTGELFF	TGTGCCAGCAGCCAAGACTTAGCGGGAGGGTGGACCGGGGAGCTGTTTTTT
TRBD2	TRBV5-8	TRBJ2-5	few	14	CASSSLAGAKTQYF	TGTGCCAGCAGCTCTCTAGCGGGAGCAAAGACCCAGTACTTC
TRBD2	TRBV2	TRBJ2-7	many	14	CASSRGLAGYEQYF	TGTGCCAGCAGTCGGGGACTAGCGGGATACGAGCAGTACTTC
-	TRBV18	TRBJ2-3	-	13	CASSPSAGDTQYF	TGTGCCAGCTCACCAAGCGCTGGAGATACGCAGTATTTT
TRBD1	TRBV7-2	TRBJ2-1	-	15	CASSGRGSSYNEQFF	TGTGCCAGCAGCGGCAGGGGGTCCTCCTACAATGAGCAGTTCTTC
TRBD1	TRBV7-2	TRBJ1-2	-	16	CASSLESTGVGYGYTF	TGTGCCAGCAGCTTGGAGTCGACAGGGGTGGGTTATGGCTACACCTTC
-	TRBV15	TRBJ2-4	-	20	CATSRDHGTVIGGAKNIQYF	TGTGCCACCAGCAGAGATCATGGGACGGTGATCGGGGGAGCCAAAAACATTCAGTACTTC
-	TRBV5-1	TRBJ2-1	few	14	CASSQGRGLDEQFF	TGCGCCAGCAGCCAGGGAAGGGGCTTGGATGAGCAGTTCTTC
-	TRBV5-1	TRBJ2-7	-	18	CASSLGSAVQGNNYEQYF	TGCGCCAGCAGCTTGGGGTCTGCGGTTCAGGGGAATAACTACGAGCAGTACTTC
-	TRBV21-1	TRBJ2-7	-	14	CASSKDPGTYEQYF	TGTGCCAGCAGCAAAGATCCCGGTACCTACGAGCAGTACTTC
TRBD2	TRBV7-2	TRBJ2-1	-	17	CASSRPLASGTKDEQFF	TGTGCCAGCAGTCGCCCCCTGGCTAGCGGCACCAAGGATGAGCAGTTCTTC
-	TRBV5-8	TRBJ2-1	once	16	CASSPRAGSSYNEQFF	TGTGCCAGCAGCCCACGGGCCGGGAGCTCCTACAATGAGCAGTTCTTC
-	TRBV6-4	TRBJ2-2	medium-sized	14	CASSESLDTGELFF	TGTGCCAGCAGTGAGAGTTTGGACACCGGGGAGCTGTTTTTT
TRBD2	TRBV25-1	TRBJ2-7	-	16	CASSPLAGATSYEQYF	TGTGCCAGCAGTCCTCTAGCGGGAGCGACCTCCTACGAGCAGTACTTC
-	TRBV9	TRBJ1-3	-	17	CASSVGVGPLSGNTIYF	TGTGCCAGCAGCGTAGGAGTGGGGCCCCTCTCTGGAAACACCATATATTTT
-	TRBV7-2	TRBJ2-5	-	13	CASSPGTGETQYF	TGTGCCAGCAGCCCAGGGACTGGAGAGACCCAGTACTTC
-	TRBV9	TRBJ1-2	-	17	CASSVTSSAIQGYGYTF	TGTGCCAGCAGCGTAACGTCGTCAGCTATTCAGGGCTATGGCTACACCTTC
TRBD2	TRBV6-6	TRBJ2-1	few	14	CACAEVAGGNEQFF	TGTGCCTGCGCGGAGGTAGCGGGAGGAAATGAGCAGTTCTTC
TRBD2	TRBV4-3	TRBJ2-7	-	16	CASSQDLSGPSYEQYF	TGCGCCAGCAGCCAAGATCTTAGCGGGCCCTCCTACGAGCAGTACTTC
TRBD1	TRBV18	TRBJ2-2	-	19	CASSQYSTGGGGYTGELFF	TGTGCCAGCTCACAATATTCGACAGGGGGCGGAGGATACACCGGGGAGCTGTTTTTT
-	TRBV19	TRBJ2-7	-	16	CASSSRTDSYLLEQYF	TGTGCCAGTAGTTCACGGACAGATTCCTATCTTCTTGAGCAGTACTTC
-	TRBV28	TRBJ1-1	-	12	CASNYLNTEAFF	TGTGCCAGCAACTACTTGAACACTGAAGCTTTCTTT
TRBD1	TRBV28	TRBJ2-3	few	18	CASTYHASLTGSTDTQYF	TGTGCCAGCACCTACCACGCCTCTCTGACAGGGAGCACAGATACGCAGTATTTT
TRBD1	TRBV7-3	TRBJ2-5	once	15	CASSSGTGGEETQYF	TGTGCCAGCAGCTCGGGGACAGGGGGAGAAGAGACCCAGTACTTC
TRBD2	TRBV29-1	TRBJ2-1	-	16	CSAAGTSGSSYNEQFF	TGCAGCGCCGCCGGGACTAGCGGGAGCTCCTACAATGAGCAGTTCTTC
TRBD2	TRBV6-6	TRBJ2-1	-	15	CASKREEYSYNEQFF	TGTGCCAGCAAGCGGGAGGAATACTCCTACAATGAGCAGTTCTTC
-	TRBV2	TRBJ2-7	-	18	CASGTGTGALAGTYEQYF	TGTGCCAGCGGGACCGGGACAGGGGCTCTAGCGGGGACCTACGAGCAGTACTTC
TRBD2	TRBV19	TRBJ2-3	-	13	CASSTGRGDTQYF	TGTGCCAGTAGTACGGGGAGGGGAGATACGCAGTATTTT
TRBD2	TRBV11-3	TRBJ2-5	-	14	CASGRTSGGETQYF	TGTGCCAGCGGCAGGACTAGCGGGGGTGAGACCCAGTACTTC
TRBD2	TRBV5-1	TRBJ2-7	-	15	CASKPAGGTGYEQYF	TGCGCCAGCAAACCCGCGGGGGGGACGGGCTACGAGCAGTACTTC
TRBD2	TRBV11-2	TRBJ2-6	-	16	CASSPGLAIGANVLTF	TGTGCCAGCAGCCCCGGACTAGCAATTGGGGCCAACGTCCTGACTTTC
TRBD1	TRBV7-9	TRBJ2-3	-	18	CASSLRGSGQGNTDTQYF	TGTGCCAGCAGCCTAAGAGGCAGTGGACAGGGAAACACAGATACGCAGTATTTT
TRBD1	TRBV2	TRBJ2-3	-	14	CASSPQGGTDTQYF	TGTGCCAGCAGTCCTCAGGGGGGCACAGATACGCAGTATTTT
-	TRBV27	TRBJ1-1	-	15	CASSPHAVVATEAFF	TGTGCCAGCAGTCCCCACGCAGTGGTCGCCACTGAAGCTTTCTTT